Each of the 10 T cell receptor beta chains below was sequenced from the same sample in a study of blood T cell repertoires in COVID-19. Repertoires were generated with immunoSEQ multiplex PCR, while TCRdb's copy carries only in-frame clones and drops some. The data contain about 150,000 clones, approximately 78% of them singletons. The sequencing sample was made of peripheral blood. These TCRs come from a man at least 80 years old with acute or convalescent COVID-19.

The J gene is TRBJ1-6, the V gene TRBV6-1; D remains unclear. Trimming stripped 0 bases from V and 8 bases from J, with 14 bases between. The CDR3 is made up of 16 amino acids. CDR1 and CDR2 from the germline V gene are MNHNS and SASEGT. This CDR3 is CASSEAGYDWDSPLHF. The DNA for the CDR3 is TGTGCCAGCAGTGAAGCGGGCTATGATTGGGATTCACCCCTCCACTTT.

The genes are TRBV30 and TRBJ1-2; 9 bases are a match to TRBD1. The germline V gene encodes CDR1 GTSNPN and CDR2 SVGIG (reference sequence). J was trimmed by 7 bases and V by 7 bases; bases with no gene match: 10. This CDR3 comprises 13 residues. DNA of the CDR3: TGTGCCTTTCGGGACAGGGCTTACGGTGGCTACACCTTC. This translates into CAFRDRAYGGYTF.

This chain links TRBV5-1 with TRBJ1-1; D perhaps matches TRBD1 (5 bases). Trimming took 1 base from V and 4 from J, leaving 11 bases between them. CDR3 length: 14 amino acids. In germline, CDR1 is SGHRS, CDR2 YFSETQ. The DNA for the CDR3 is TGCGCCAGCAGCTTGTCCCCGCAGGGCACTGAAGCTTTCTTT. Its protein is CASSLSPQGTEAFF.

V is TRBV12-3 or TRBV12-4 and J is TRBJ1-1; tentative D call: TRBD1 (6 bases). The V end lost 5 bases, the J end lost 6 bases, and 13 bases lay between the germline ends. This CDR3 spans 13 amino acids. CDR3 region: CASSPRGQSEAFF. For the CDR3, the DNA is TGTGCCAGCAGTCCCCGTGGACAGTCTGAAGCTTTCTTT.

The chain uses TRBV6-1 and TRBJ1-3, with TRBD1 identical over 9 bases. This CDR3 is 16 amino acids long. Trimming took 4 bases from V and 7 from J; bases not matched to a gene: 11. In germline, CDR1 is MNHNS, CDR2 SASEGT. The CDR3 loop is CASSANTGTGRNTIYF. The CDR3 nucleotides read TGTGCCAGCAGTGCTAATACCGGGACAGGGAGGAACACCATATATTTT.

The chain joins TRBV5-6 to TRBJ2-5, with 7 bases that match TRBD1. The CDR3 is 14 amino acids. The trim removed 0 bases at V and 7 bases at J, leaving 6 bases unmatched. In germline, CDR1 is SGHDT, CDR2 YYEEEE. CDR3 bases: TGTGCCAGCAGCTTGGGACAGGGCCCGAGGACCCAGTACTTC. It yields the protein CASSLGQGPRTQYF.

The sample holds a few counts of this clone. The CDR3 loop reads CASSAMTGGTGELFF. The CDR3 nucleotides are TGTGCCAGTAGCGCTATGACAGGGGGCACCGGGGAGCTGTTTTTT. This sequence joins TRBV19 and TRBJ2-2, with 9 nucleotides matching TRBD1. Per the germline V gene, CDR1 is LNHDA and CDR2 is SQIVND (reference sequence). J lost 4 bases, V lost 6 bases, and 6 bases had no gene match. This CDR3 is 15 amino acids long.

A word on this clone: Other DNA sequences from this sample encode an identical CDR3 as well. This chain links TRBV18 with TRBJ1-2, with 7 bases lining up with TRBD1. The CDR3 length is 13 residues. Germline V lookup: CDR1 KGHSH, CDR2 LQKENI. V trimming: 2 bases; J trimming: 4 bases; junction bases outside the gene matches: 1. The chain's CDR3 is CASSPDRVYGYTF. The CDR3 region has the DNA TGTGCCAGCTCACCAGACAGGGTCTATGGCTACACCTTC.

This clone came up a few times. The chain has TRBV4-1 and TRBJ1-5, with D perhaps TRBD1 (5 bases). This CDR3 region has 15 residues. The V end was cut by 1 base, the J end by 7 bases, with 14 bases between. In germline, CDR1 is MGHRA, CDR2 YSYEKL. DNA for the CDR3: TGCGCCAGCAGCCAAGTTATGCCGGGGGTCCAGCCCCAGCATTTT. Protein sequence: CASSQVMPGVQPQHF.

The chain is built from TRBV24-1 and TRBJ2-5, with D maybe TRBD1 (5 bases). Germline lookup yields CDR1 KGHDR and CDR2 SFDVKD. The CDR3 totals 15 residues. Trimming took 4 bases from V and 1 from J, leaving 12 bases between them. Here the CDR3 DNA reads TGTGCCACCAGTGACAGGGTCCCGGGCCAAGAGACCCAGTACTTC. Translation: CATSDRVPGQETQYF.